This TCR beta chain derives from a study of control samples from healthy donors and cancer patients. Assay used: immunoSEQ multiplex PCR; TCRdb lists only in-frame clones, some missing. This table has almost 90,000 clones, around nine tenths appearing once. The source material was blood. The sequence derives from a man younger than 45 in good health.

For the CDR3, the DNA is TGTGCCAGCAGTGAACTCCGGGACAGGCCGAACTATGGCTACACCTTC. It translates to CASSELRDRPNYGYTF. V gene TRBV2 combines with J gene TRBJ1-2; TRBD1 matches at 8 bases. The germline V gene has CDR1 SNHLY and CDR2 FYNNEI. Trimming cost V 2 bases and J 2 bases; bases outside gene matches: 7. The CDR3 sequence is 16 residues long.